These T cell receptor beta chains were read from a single sample in a study of cytomegalovirus exposure and HLA in healthy donors. The assay was immunoSEQ multiplex PCR, and TCRdb's table has in-frame clones only and misses some. The sample has over 70,000 clones, approximately 80% seen once; the top ten hold 20% to 25%. Sequenced: PBMCs. Receptors originate from a woman in her forties or fifties in good health and CMV-seropositive. Both conserved end residues are part of each CDR3. The order of the fields is J gene, clone size, V gene, D gene, CDR3 protein, CDR3 DNA. D genes are given only for firm matches. Not all rows give a size; the values are once, few, many and, for expanded clones, a class.

j_call: TRBJ2-5
clone_size: NA
v_call: TRBV5-8
d_call: TRBD2
cdr3_aa: CASSSGPSGQETQYF
cdr3_nt: TGTGCCAGCAGCTCGGGTCCTAGCGGCCAAGAGACCCAGTACTTC

j_call: TRBJ1-4
clone_size: NA
v_call: TRBV12-5
d_call: NA
cdr3_aa: CASGHNEKLFF
cdr3_nt: TGTGCTAGTGGACATAATGAAAAACTGTTTTTT

j_call: TRBJ2-3
clone_size: NA
v_call: TRBV7-9
d_call: NA
cdr3_aa: CASSSPTEMGDTQYF
cdr3_nt: TGTGCCAGCAGCTCCCCGACAGAAATGGGAGATACGCAGTATTTT

j_call: TRBJ1-3
clone_size: NA
v_call: TRBV5-1
d_call: NA
cdr3_aa: CASSPTIGAGNTIYF
cdr3_nt: TGCGCCAGCAGCCCCACAATCGGAGCGGGAAACACCATATATTTT

j_call: TRBJ1-2
clone_size: NA
v_call: TRBV19
d_call: NA
cdr3_aa: CASIQGFGGYTF
cdr3_nt: TGTGCCAGTATCCAGGGATTCGGTGGCTACACCTTC

j_call: TRBJ2-2
clone_size: NA
v_call: TRBV27
d_call: NA
cdr3_aa: CASSGLTSNTGELFF
cdr3_nt: TGTGCCAGCAGCGGACTAACCTCGAACACCGGGGAGCTGTTTTTT

j_call: TRBJ2-2
clone_size: NA
v_call: TRBV11-2
d_call: NA
cdr3_aa: CASRAIQGPGELFF
cdr3_nt: TGTGCCAGCAGGGCGATTCAGGGGCCCGGGGAGCTGTTTTTT

j_call: TRBJ2-5
clone_size: NA
v_call: TRBV10-3
d_call: TRBD2
cdr3_aa: CATGLAATQETQYF
cdr3_nt: TGTGCCACGGGACTAGCGGCAACTCAAGAGACCCAGTACTTC

j_call: TRBJ2-7
clone_size: NA
v_call: TRBV5-6
d_call: TRBD1
cdr3_aa: CASSPDRSSIYEQYF
cdr3_nt: TGTGCCAGCAGTCCGGACAGGTCCTCGATCTACGAGCAGTACTTC

j_call: TRBJ1-2
clone_size: NA
v_call: TRBV12-2
d_call: NA
cdr3_aa: CASRLALRQGTTPGGYTF
cdr3_nt: TGTGCAAGTCGCTTAGCGCTCCGACAGGGAACCACGCCGGGCGGCTACACCTTC

j_call: TRBJ2-2
clone_size: NA
v_call: TRBV5-6
d_call: NA
cdr3_aa: CASSSGQNTGELFF
cdr3_nt: TGTGCCAGCAGCTCGGGACAGAACACCGGGGAGCTGTTTTTT

j_call: TRBJ2-5
clone_size: NA
v_call: TRBV6-6
d_call: TRBD1
cdr3_aa: CASSTDETGGETQYF
cdr3_nt: TGTGCCAGCAGTACCGATGAGACAGGGGGCGAGACCCAGTACTTC

j_call: TRBJ1-2
clone_size: NA
v_call: TRBV6-4
d_call: TRBD1
cdr3_aa: CASSRDREANYGYTF
cdr3_nt: TGTGCCAGCAGTAGAGACAGGGAAGCTAACTATGGCTACACCTTC

j_call: TRBJ1-4
clone_size: NA
v_call: TRBV18
d_call: NA
cdr3_aa: CASSPRGASEKLFF
cdr3_nt: TGTGCCAGCTCTCCGCGGGGCGCCTCTGAAAAACTGTTTTTT

j_call: TRBJ1-6
clone_size: NA
v_call: TRBV11-2
d_call: NA
cdr3_aa: CASSFPVGGGTYNSPLHF
cdr3_nt: TGTGCCAGCAGCTTCCCGGTTGGCGGGGGCACGTATAATTCACCCCTCCACTTT

j_call: TRBJ2-7
clone_size: NA
v_call: TRBV6-1
d_call: NA
cdr3_aa: CASTPQGFYEQYF
cdr3_nt: TGTGCCAGCACCCCCCAGGGTTTTTACGAGCAGTACTTC

j_call: TRBJ2-7
clone_size: few
v_call: TRBV7-2
d_call: TRBD2
cdr3_aa: CASSSGGAVYEQYF
cdr3_nt: TGTGCCAGCAGCTCCGGGGGGGCGGTCTACGAGCAGTACTTC

j_call: TRBJ1-4
clone_size: NA
v_call: TRBV9
d_call: TRBD1
cdr3_aa: CASSVGRTGSEKLFF
cdr3_nt: TGTGCCAGCAGCGTAGGGAGGACAGGGTCCGAAAAACTGTTTTTT

j_call: TRBJ1-2
clone_size: NA
v_call: TRBV7-6
d_call: TRBD1
cdr3_aa: CASSLSAAGGGRYTF
cdr3_nt: TGTGCCAGCAGCTTATCAGCCGCAGGAGGGGGCCGCTACACCTTC

j_call: TRBJ1-2
clone_size: few
v_call: TRBV11-2
d_call: NA
cdr3_aa: CASSPAWTADYGYTF
cdr3_nt: TGTGCCAGCAGCCCGGCCTGGACAGCCGACTATGGCTACACCTTC

j_call: TRBJ1-1
clone_size: NA
v_call: TRBV21-1
d_call: NA
cdr3_aa: CASISGQGETEAFF
cdr3_nt: TGTGCCAGCATTTCGGGACAGGGGGAAACTGAAGCTTTCTTT

j_call: TRBJ2-5
clone_size: few
v_call: TRBV9
d_call: NA
cdr3_aa: CASSVGLASETQYF
cdr3_nt: TGTGCCAGCAGCGTAGGTCTAGCGAGCGAGACCCAGTACTTC

j_call: TRBJ2-1
clone_size: few
v_call: TRBV6-1
d_call: TRBD1
cdr3_aa: CASIVGTGLRNEQFF
cdr3_nt: TGTGCCAGCATCGTTGGGACAGGGCTAAGGAATGAGCAGTTCTTC

j_call: TRBJ1-1
clone_size: NA
v_call: TRBV18
d_call: TRBD1
cdr3_aa: CASSNLNNRGKVEAFF
cdr3_nt: TGTGCCAGCTCGAACCTTAACAACAGGGGCAAAGTTGAAGCTTTCTTT

j_call: TRBJ2-1
clone_size: NA
v_call: TRBV7-6
d_call: TRBD1
cdr3_aa: CASSFGQGTDEQFF
cdr3_nt: TGTGCCAGCAGCTTCGGACAGGGTACGGATGAGCAGTTCTTC

j_call: TRBJ1-1
clone_size: NA
v_call: TRBV2
d_call: TRBD1
cdr3_aa: CASSEGQGNTEAFF
cdr3_nt: TGTGCCAGCAGTGAAGGACAGGGGAACACTGAAGCTTTCTTT

j_call: TRBJ1-3
clone_size: NA
v_call: TRBV5-1
d_call: NA
cdr3_aa: CASSEAGYSGNTIYF
cdr3_nt: TGCGCCAGCAGCGAGGCAGGGTACTCTGGAAACACCATATATTTT

j_call: TRBJ1-6
clone_size: once
v_call: TRBV9
d_call: NA
cdr3_aa: CASSQGSSYNSPLHF
cdr3_nt: TGTGCCAGCAGCCAGGGCAGCTCCTATAATTCACCCCTCCACTTT

j_call: TRBJ1-2
clone_size: once
v_call: TRBV18
d_call: TRBD1
cdr3_aa: CASSPNQGGPNYGYTF
cdr3_nt: TGTGCCAGCTCACCTAATCAGGGGGGACCCAACTATGGCTACACCTTC

j_call: TRBJ1-6
clone_size: few
v_call: TRBV10-2
d_call: NA
cdr3_aa: CASSEETGEDSPLHF
cdr3_nt: TGTGCCAGCAGTGAAGAAACAGGAGAAGATTCACCCCTCCACTTT

j_call: TRBJ1-4
clone_size: NA
v_call: TRBV30
d_call: NA
cdr3_aa: CAWSLNNNEKLFF
cdr3_nt: TGTGCCTGGAGTCTGAACAATAATGAAAAACTGTTTTTT

j_call: TRBJ2-3
clone_size: NA
v_call: TRBV11-2
d_call: NA
cdr3_aa: CASSLAYGEDTQYF
cdr3_nt: TGTGCCAGCAGCTTAGCCTACGGAGAAGATACGCAGTATTTT

j_call: TRBJ2-2
clone_size: NA
v_call: TRBV4-2
d_call: TRBD2
cdr3_aa: CASSQRSGGAVTGELFF
cdr3_nt: TGTGCCAGCAGCCAGAGAAGCGGGGGGGCCGTTACCGGGGAGCTGTTTTTT

j_call: TRBJ2-6
clone_size: NA
v_call: TRBV5-1
d_call: NA
cdr3_aa: CASSLRSGDSGANVLTF
cdr3_nt: TGCGCCAGCAGCTTGAGATCGGGGGACTCTGGGGCCAACGTCCTGACTTTC

j_call: TRBJ2-7
clone_size: NA
v_call: TRBV11-2
d_call: NA
cdr3_aa: CASSYAGQFYEQYF
cdr3_nt: TGTGCCAGCAGCTACGCGGGACAGTTCTACGAGCAGTACTTC

j_call: TRBJ2-7
clone_size: NA
v_call: TRBV7-9
d_call: TRBD2
cdr3_aa: CASSLAASGGLSSYEQYF
cdr3_nt: TGTGCCAGCAGCTTAGCGGCTAGCGGGGGGCTGAGTTCCTACGAGCAGTACTTC

j_call: TRBJ2-1
clone_size: NA
v_call: TRBV5-1
d_call: NA
cdr3_aa: CASSGTGLGEQFF
cdr3_nt: TGCGCCAGCAGCGGAACAGGGCTCGGAGAGCAGTTCTTC

j_call: TRBJ2-3
clone_size: NA
v_call: TRBV28
d_call: NA
cdr3_aa: CASSLRGPDTQYF
cdr3_nt: TGTGCCAGCAGTTTGCGGGGACCAGATACGCAGTATTTT

j_call: TRBJ1-5
clone_size: NA
v_call: TRBV9
d_call: NA
cdr3_aa: CASSVSGAGNQPQHF
cdr3_nt: TGTGCCAGCAGCGTGTCAGGGGCGGGCAATCAGCCCCAGCATTTT

j_call: TRBJ2-4
clone_size: NA
v_call: TRBV5-6
d_call: TRBD1
cdr3_aa: CASSSGTGRRIQYF
cdr3_nt: TGTGCCAGCAGCTCCGGGACAGGGCGGCGCATTCAGTACTTC

j_call: TRBJ2-1
clone_size: NA
v_call: TRBV7-5
d_call: NA
cdr3_aa: CARSLTLAIYNEQFF
cdr3_nt: TGTGCCAGAAGCTTAACCCTAGCGATCTACAATGAGCAGTTCTTC

j_call: TRBJ1-5
clone_size: NA
v_call: TRBV6-5
d_call: NA
cdr3_aa: CASSPRRRSQPQHF
cdr3_nt: TGTGCCAGCAGCCCCCGTCGGAGATCTCAGCCCCAGCATTTT

j_call: TRBJ2-3
clone_size: NA
v_call: TRBV7-9
d_call: TRBD2
cdr3_aa: CASSLVTSGATDTQYF
cdr3_nt: TGTGCCAGCAGCTTAGTGACTAGCGGGGCCACAGATACGCAGTATTTT

j_call: TRBJ1-1
clone_size: NA
v_call: TRBV5-1
d_call: TRBD1
cdr3_aa: CASSLTGGNTEAFF
cdr3_nt: TGCGCCAGCAGCTTGACAGGGGGGAACACTGAAGCTTTCTTT

j_call: TRBJ1-5
clone_size: NA
v_call: TRBV12-5
d_call: NA
cdr3_aa: CASGLGVGNQPQHF
cdr3_nt: TGTGCTAGTGGCCTGGGAGTAGGGAATCAGCCCCAGCATTTT

j_call: TRBJ1-6
clone_size: few
v_call: TRBV5-8
d_call: NA
cdr3_aa: CASSLGTFADSPLHF
cdr3_nt: TGTGCCAGCAGCTTGGGTACATTTGCCGATTCACCCCTCCACTTT

j_call: TRBJ1-1
clone_size: NA
v_call: TRBV5-5
d_call: NA
cdr3_aa: CASSPTPGNTEAFF
cdr3_nt: TGTGCCAGCAGCCCCACCCCCGGGAACACTGAAGCTTTCTTT

j_call: TRBJ2-5
clone_size: once
v_call: TRBV11-2
d_call: NA
cdr3_aa: CASSLVVTGETQYF
cdr3_nt: TGTGCCAGCAGCTTAGTAGTGACCGGGGAGACCCAGTACTTC

j_call: TRBJ2-5
clone_size: NA
v_call: TRBV27
d_call: TRBD1
cdr3_aa: CASSPPTGDGETQYF
cdr3_nt: TGTGCCAGCAGTCCCCCGACAGGGGATGGAGAGACCCAGTACTTC

j_call: TRBJ2-7
clone_size: once
v_call: TRBV13
d_call: TRBD1
cdr3_aa: CASSDDRAEQYF
cdr3_nt: TGTGCCAGCAGCGACGACAGGGCCGAGCAGTACTTC

j_call: TRBJ2-3
clone_size: NA
v_call: TRBV7-9
d_call: TRBD1
cdr3_aa: CASSPDRGSRDTQYF
cdr3_nt: TGTGCCAGCAGCCCGGACAGGGGATCCAGAGATACGCAGTATTTT

j_call: TRBJ1-5
clone_size: NA
v_call: TRBV25-1
d_call: NA
cdr3_aa: CASQGGWNQPQHF
cdr3_nt: TGTGCCAGCCAAGGGGGTTGGAATCAGCCCCAGCATTTT

j_call: TRBJ2-2
clone_size: NA
v_call: TRBV7-3
d_call: NA
cdr3_aa: CASSLEGQGTGELFF
cdr3_nt: TGTGCCAGCAGCTTAGAGGGCCAAGGAACCGGGGAGCTGTTTTTT

j_call: TRBJ1-4
clone_size: NA
v_call: TRBV5-1
d_call: TRBD1
cdr3_aa: CASSLGQINEKLFF
cdr3_nt: TGCGCCAGCAGCCTGGGACAGATAAATGAAAAACTGTTTTTT

j_call: TRBJ1-5
clone_size: few
v_call: TRBV7-6
d_call: NA
cdr3_aa: CASSLADTSNQPQHF
cdr3_nt: TGTGCCAGCAGCTTAGCCGACACCAGCAATCAGCCCCAGCATTTT